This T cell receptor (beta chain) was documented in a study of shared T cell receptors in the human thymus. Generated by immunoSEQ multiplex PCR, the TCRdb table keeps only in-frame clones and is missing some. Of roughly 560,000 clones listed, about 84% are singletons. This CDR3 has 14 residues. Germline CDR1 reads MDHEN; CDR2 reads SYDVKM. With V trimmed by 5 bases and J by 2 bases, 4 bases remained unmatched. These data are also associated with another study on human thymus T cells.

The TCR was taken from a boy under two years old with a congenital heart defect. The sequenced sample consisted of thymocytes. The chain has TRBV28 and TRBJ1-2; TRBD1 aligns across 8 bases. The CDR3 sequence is CASSGDRTNYGYTF. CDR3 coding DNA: TGTGCCAGCAGTGGGGACAGGACCAACTATGGCTACACCTTC.